The sequence of this T cell receptor (beta chain) was determined in a study of shared clonotypes between healthy human individuals. Background on the study: The people who gave samples were two women and three men aged 18 to 49.

The CDR3 has 16 residues. In germline, CDR1 is MNHEY, CDR2 SMNVEV (reference sequence). The V gene lost 0 bases and the J gene lost 8 bases, with 17 bases spanning the gap. Replicate PCRs for sorted subsets used about 200 ng DNA; this equaled tens of thousands of T cell genomes. Generated by immunoSEQ multiplex PCR, the TCRdb table keeps only in-frame clones and is missing some. The sample shows 980,000 or so clones, around 80% of them seen only once. This receptor was identified in a man younger than 30 in good health. The V gene is TRBV27, the J gene TRBJ1-5, with D uncertain. Input material: memory CD4+ T cells sorted from blood. As to subset: CD45RA-negative fraction. The CDR3: CASSLSNSQGLKPQHF. DNA for the CDR3: TGTGCCAGCAGTTTATCGAACAGTCAAGGTCTGAAGCCCCAGCATTTT.